The sequence of this T cell receptor (beta chain) was determined in a study of response to subunit inactivated influenza vaccine. Study-level points and caveats: Few new T cells, the authors suggested, are recruited by each seasonal influenza vaccination.

This clonotype appeared many times. The antigen remains undetermined. TCRdb recomputed calls from the RT-PCR reads with MiXCR, one row per CDR3 protein. The table lists some 500,000 distinct CDR3 sequences, approximately 17% of them singletons. The specimen comprised CD4+ T cells sorted from PBMCs, sampled less than 25 months after vaccination. The origin of this receptor is a man aged 45 to 75 who received an inactivated influenza vaccine.

The CDR3 DNA sequence: TGTGCCAGCAGCTTAACGGGTAACAATCTCGGATCCTACAATGAGCAGTTCTTC. As protein: CASSLTGNNLGSYNEQFF. The V call is TRBV7-3, the J call TRBJ2-1; D remains unclear. The CDR3 runs to 18 residues. V was pared by 0 bases and J by 1 base, with 16 bases between. In germline, CDR1 is SGHTA, CDR2 FQGTGA.